This T cell receptor (beta chain) was recorded in a study of memory CD4+ T cells and cytomegalovirus serostatus. Profiled with immunoSEQ multiplex PCR; TCRdb holds only in-frame clones, not every one. Of just over 25,000 clones in the sample, about 79% were seen once. The CDR3 has 14 amino acids. J lost 4 bases, V lost 1 base, and 4 bases had no gene match. CDR1 is MNHEY and CDR2 is SVGAGI in the germline V gene. The sort gate was single viable CD3+CD4+CD8-CD45RO+ cells for memory CD4+ T cells. The clonotype was recovered from an adult in good health and CMV-seronegative. Sequenced input: memory CD4+ T cells from blood. This rearrangement joins TRBV6-5 to TRBJ2-7; TRBD2 matches 7 bases. CDR3 nucleotides: TGTGCCAGCAGTTACTTGGGAGGGCTTTACGAGCAGTACTTC. It codes for CASSYLGGLYEQYF.